This T cell receptor (beta chain) was recovered during a study of OX40 agonist ivuxolimab in advanced cancers. As for the study more broadly: Ivuxolimab was a fully human IgG2 agonistic monoclonal antibody targeting the costimulatory receptor OX40 (CD134). Prior anti-PD-1, anti-PD-L1 or anti-CTLA-4 therapy was permitted, and checkpoint inhibitors had been received by about 36% of dose-escalation patients. A male proportion of roughly 80% and a mean age of 60 years, ranging from about 23 to 79, were recorded for the dose-escalation cohort. The point of sequencing TCRbeta in the periphery was to test whether ivuxolimab changed TCR sequence diversity and drove clonal T-cell expansion. Three dose-escalation patients achieved partial responses, one with hepatocellular carcinoma and two with cutaneous melanoma. Among the roughly 50 dose-escalation patients, 19 had hepatocellular carcinoma, about 15 melanoma, 9 renal cell carcinoma and 9 head and neck cancer. Intravenous ivuxolimab was administered to patients every 2 weeks at six dose levels: 0.01, 0.1, 0.3, 1.5, 3 and 10 mg/kg. The monotherapy dose-escalation portion (N ≈ 52 patients) of the phase I ivuxolimab trial is reported in the paper. The paper as a whole reports these results and caveats: At doses of 0.1 to 3.0 mg/kg, clonal expansion of both CD4+ and CD8+ blood T cells was observed from baseline to week 6. In the 0.1-3.0 mg/kg groups, partial responders had among the lowest normalized peripheral clonal expansion, particularly in CD8+ T cells. On average, CD8+ T cells showed more expanded clones than CD4+ T cells after ivuxolimab. Low levels of normalized T-cell clonal expansion were also seen in some patients who did not respond. Antigen specificity was not determined for the clonally expanded peripheral T cells.

Concerning this clone itself: No antigen is known for it. There are no base qualities to consult, and no much larger clone falls within one base.

Genomic DNA was isolated from the sorted cells so that the TCRbeta CDR3 region could be sequenced. The immunoSEQ Assay was used to sequence the TCRbeta CDR3 regions. As stored in TCRdb, this immuneACCESS dataset retains in-frame rearrangements with V and J assigned. A fraction of the clones does not appear; measured against another copy, unresolved V genes explain less than half of the discrepancy, and the remainder lacks a known reason. For this sample there are some 64,000 clones; about 90% appear just once. Over 20% of the sample is held by the ten biggest clonotypes. Patients with autoimmune disease history or receiving systemic immunosuppression were excluded from the trial. Peripheral blood for TCR sequencing was collected from all dose cohorts at baseline, on cycle 4 day 1, and on cycle 7 day 1. Samples came from an open-label, multicenter, first-in-human phase I dose-escalation trial of ivuxolimab. Adults with locally advanced or metastatic melanoma, renal cell, hepatocellular, or head and neck squamous cell carcinoma were enrolled in the trial. Before TCR sequencing, CD4+ T cells and CD8+ T cells from peripheral blood were sorted into separate populations.

The germline V gene supplies CDR1 LGHNT and CDR2 FRNRAP. Counted from cysteine to phenylalanine, this CDR3 has 14 amino acids. Kept here is only the CDR3 DNA, which spans 42 bases and is read in frame from base 1. V and J lose 6 bases and 6 bases, and a span of 16 bases separates them. The source was CD4+ or CD8+ T cells sorted from blood, collected in a trial of the OX40 agonist ivuxolimab. The chain couples TRBV12-5 to TRBJ2-3; matching of 6 bases hints at TRBD2 as the D gene. The source of this sequence is an adult with an advanced solid tumor such as melanoma, head and neck, liver or kidney cancer. The CDR3 region reads CASGAGGILDTQYF. The bases read TGTGCTAGTGGCGCCGGGGGTATATTGGATACGCAGTATTTT.